This TCR beta chain derives from a study of shared clonotypes between healthy human individuals. Findings and caveats of the study: Roughly 4.6% of naive CD4 clonotypes were common to a few donors.

The CDR3 totals 13 residues. Germline CDR1 and CDR2: MNHNY and SVGAGI (reference sequence). Trimming took off 8 bases at V and 0 bases at J, with 7 bases between the two ends. On this clone itself: Its specificity is not known. Other DNA sequences in this sample translate to the same CDR3.

Caucasian adults residing in Nashville, Tennessee made up all the donors. Profiled with immunoSEQ multiplex PCR; TCRdb holds only in-frame clones, not every one. Of 950,000 to 1,300,000 clones in the sample, about 80% were seen once. The sample taken for sequencing was memory CD4+ T cells sorted from blood. The subset is: CD45RA-negative fraction. The origin of this receptor is a man between 18 and 35 years old in good health. The genes are TRBV6-6 and TRBJ1-4; a weak D match, TRBD1 (5 bases). CDR3 protein: CASQGSTNEKLFF. CDR3 DNA sequence: TGTGCCAGCCAGGGTTCAACTAATGAAAAACTGTTTTTT.